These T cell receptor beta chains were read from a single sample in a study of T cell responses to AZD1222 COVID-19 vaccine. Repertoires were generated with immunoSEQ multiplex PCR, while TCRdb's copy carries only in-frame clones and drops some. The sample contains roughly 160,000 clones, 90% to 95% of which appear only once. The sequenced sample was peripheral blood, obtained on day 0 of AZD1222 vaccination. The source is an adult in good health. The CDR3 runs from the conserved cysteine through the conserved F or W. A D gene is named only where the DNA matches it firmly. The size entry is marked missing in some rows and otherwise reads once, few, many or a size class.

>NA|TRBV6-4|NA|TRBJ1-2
CASSPEGAGPYGYTF
TGTGCCAGCAGCCCGGAGGGAGCCGGGCCCTATGGCTACACCTTC
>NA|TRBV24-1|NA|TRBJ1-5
CATSDSRSNQPQHF
TGTGCCACCAGTGATTCTAGGAGCAATCAGCCCCAGCATTTT
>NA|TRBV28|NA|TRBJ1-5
CASNPGMPNQPQHF
TGTGCCAGCAACCCAGGCATGCCTAATCAGCCCCAGCATTTT
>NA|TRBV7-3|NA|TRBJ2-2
CASSISLRRGTGELFF
TGTGCCAGCAGCATCAGCCTCCGGCGGGGCACCGGGGAGCTGTTTTTT
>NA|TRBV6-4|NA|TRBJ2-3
CASSESGGNTDTQYF
TGTGCCAGCAGTGAGAGCGGAGGAAACACAGATACGCAGTATTTT
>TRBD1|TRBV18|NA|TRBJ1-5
CASSTGQGQPQHF
TGTGCCAGCTCAACGGGACAGGGACAGCCCCAGCATTTT
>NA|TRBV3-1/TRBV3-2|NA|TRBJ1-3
CASSSWSQTLGGNTIYF
TGTGCCAGCAGTTCCTGGTCACAGACCCTCGGTGGAAACACCATATATTTT
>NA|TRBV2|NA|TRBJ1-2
CASWGRGYGYTF
TGTGCCAGCTGGGGCAGGGGCTATGGCTACACCTTC
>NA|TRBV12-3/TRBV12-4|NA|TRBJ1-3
CASSLERYTIYF
TGTGCCAGCAGTTTAGAGAGGTACACCATATATTTT
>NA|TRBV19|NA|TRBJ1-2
CASSMPPRTAGNGYTF
TGTGCCAGTAGTATGCCCCCCAGGACCGCGGGCAATGGCTACACCTTC
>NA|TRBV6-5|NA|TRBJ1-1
CASTGRNTEAFF
TGTGCCAGCACCGGGAGGAACACTGAAGCTTTCTTT
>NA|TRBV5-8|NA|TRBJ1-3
CASSLVDPDQNTIYF
TGTGCCAGCAGCTTGGTGGACCCGGACCAAAACACCATATATTTT
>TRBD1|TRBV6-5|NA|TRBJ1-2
CASPQGAGGYTF
TGTGCCAGTCCCCAGGGGGCGGGTGGCTACACCTTC
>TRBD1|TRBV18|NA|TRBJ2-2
CASSPEVRGSGELFF
TGTGCCAGCTCACCGGAGGTCAGGGGGTCCGGGGAGCTGTTTTTT
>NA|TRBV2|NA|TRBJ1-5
CATVQDSPNQPQHF
TGTGCCACCGTCCAGGACAGCCCCAATCAGCCCCAGCATTTT
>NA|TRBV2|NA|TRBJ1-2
CASREGRPNYGYTF
TGTGCCAGCAGGGAGGGACGGCCTAACTATGGCTACACCTTC
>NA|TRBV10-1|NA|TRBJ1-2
CASSGGAGGYTF
TGCGCCAGCAGTGGAGGGGCGGGAGGCTACACCTTC
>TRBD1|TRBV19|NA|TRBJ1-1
CASTDPTGGLTEAFF
TGTGCCAGTACCGACCCGACAGGGGGGCTCACTGAAGCTTTCTTT
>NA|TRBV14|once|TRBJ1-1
CASSQLERLNTEAFF
TGTGCCAGCAGCCAATTGGAAAGGTTGAACACTGAAGCTTTCTTT
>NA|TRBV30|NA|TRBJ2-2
CAWSRLTADSGELFF
TGTGCCTGGAGTCGACTTACAGCTGATTCCGGGGAGCTGTTTTTT
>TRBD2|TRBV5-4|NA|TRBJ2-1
CASKPGLEGEEQFF
TGTGCCAGCAAACCGGGACTAGAGGGGGAGGAGCAGTTCTTC
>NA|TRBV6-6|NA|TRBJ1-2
CASSYVAGTDGYTF
TGTGCCAGCAGTTACGTTGCGGGGACTGATGGCTACACCTTC
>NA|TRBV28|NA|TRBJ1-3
CASTRPSGNTIYF
TGTGCCAGCACCCGCCCCTCTGGAAACACCATATATTTT
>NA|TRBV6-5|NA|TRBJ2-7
CASRVSTLTYEQYF
TGTGCCAGCAGGGTCTCGACATTAACCTACGAGCAGTACTTC
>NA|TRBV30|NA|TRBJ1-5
CAWSGASNQPQHF
TGTGCCTGGAGTGGCGCAAGCAATCAGCCCCAGCATTTT
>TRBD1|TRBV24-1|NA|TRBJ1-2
CATSDGQGKEHGYTF
TGTGCCACCAGTGATGGACAGGGGAAAGAGCATGGCTACACCTTC
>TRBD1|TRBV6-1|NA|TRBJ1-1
CASSERTGGTEAFF
TGTGCCAGCAGTGAGAGGACAGGCGGCACTGAAGCTTTCTTT
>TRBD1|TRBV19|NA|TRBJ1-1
CASSLQGRNTEAFF
TGTGCCAGTAGCCTACAGGGGAGGAACACTGAAGCTTTCTTT
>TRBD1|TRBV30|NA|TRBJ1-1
CAWSSVGYRDRGTEAFF
TGTGCCTGGAGCTCGGTTGGATACCGGGACAGGGGCACTGAAGCTTTCTTT
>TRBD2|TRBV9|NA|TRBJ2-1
CASSFSGDNEQFF
TGTGCCAGCAGCTTTAGCGGGGACAATGAGCAGTTCTTC
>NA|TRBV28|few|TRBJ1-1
CASTRGEAFF
TGTGCCAGCACTAGAGGTGAGGCTTTCTTT
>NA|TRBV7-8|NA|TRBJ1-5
CASSLAINQPQHF
TGTGCCAGCAGCTTAGCCATCAATCAGCCCCAGCATTTT
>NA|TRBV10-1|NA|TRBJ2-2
CASRAGNQGELFF
TGCGCCAGCAGAGCCGGGAACCAGGGGGAGCTGTTTTTT
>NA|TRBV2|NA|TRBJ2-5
CASGVGETQYF
TGTGCCAGCGGGGTCGGAGAGACCCAGTACTTC
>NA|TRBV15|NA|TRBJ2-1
CATSTIGNSRGVAQGPYNEQFF
TGTGCCACCAGCACAATTGGGAACTCTAGGGGGGTAGCCCAAGGGCCCTACAATGAGCAGTTCTTC
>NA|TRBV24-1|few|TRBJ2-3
CATSDSSMPLLMGTDTQYF
TGTGCCACCAGTGATTCATCTATGCCGCTCCTTATGGGCACAGATACGCAGTATTTT
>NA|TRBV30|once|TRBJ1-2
CAWSVPTPVYGYTF
TGTGCCTGGAGTGTCCCCACTCCGGTCTATGGCTACACCTTC
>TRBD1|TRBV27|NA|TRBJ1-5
CASSAYSGGGQPQHF
TGTGCCAGCAGTGCCTATTCAGGGGGAGGACAGCCCCAGCATTTT
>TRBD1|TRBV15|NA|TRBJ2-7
CATSRDGTGLGDEQYF
TGTGCCACCAGCAGAGATGGGACAGGGTTGGGGGACGAGCAGTACTTC
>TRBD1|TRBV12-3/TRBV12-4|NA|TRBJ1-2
CASSGDRRYGYTF
TGTGCCAGCAGTGGGGACAGACGCTATGGCTACACCTTC
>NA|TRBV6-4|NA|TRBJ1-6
CASSPGIRSPLHF
TGTGCCAGCAGTCCAGGGATAAGGTCACCCCTCCACTTT
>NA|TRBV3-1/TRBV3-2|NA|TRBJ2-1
CASSQDLSNQQFF
TGTGCCAGCAGCCAAGATCTTTCGAATCAGCAGTTCTTC
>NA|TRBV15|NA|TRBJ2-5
CATSRGGGETQYF
TGTGCCACCAGCAGAGGAGGGGGGGAGACCCAGTACTTC
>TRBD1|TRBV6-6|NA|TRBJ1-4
CASSHTRTGGYNEKLFF
TGTGCCAGCAGTCACACCCGGACAGGGGGTTATAATGAAAAACTGTTTTTT
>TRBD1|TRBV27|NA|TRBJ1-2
CASSLRQGSGYGYTF
TGTGCCAGCAGTTTAAGACAGGGTAGCGGGTATGGCTACACCTTC
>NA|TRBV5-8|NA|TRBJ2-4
CASSLAGTAKNIQYF
TGTGCCAGCAGCTTGGCCGGGACAGCCAAAAACATTCAGTACTTC
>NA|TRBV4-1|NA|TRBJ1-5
CASSQEGRGWGNQPQHF
TGCGCCAGCAGCCAAGAGGGACGCGGATGGGGCAATCAGCCCCAGCATTTT
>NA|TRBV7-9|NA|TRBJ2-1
CASSSQNGLYHTLVF
TGTGCCAGCAGCTCGCAAAATGGACTGTACCATACGCTGGTCTTC
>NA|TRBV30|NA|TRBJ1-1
CAWGKVAEAFF
TGTGCCTGGGGGAAAGTCGCTGAAGCTTTCTTT
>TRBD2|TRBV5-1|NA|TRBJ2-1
CASSFGGGYYNEQFF
TGCGCCAGCAGCTTCGGCGGGGGGTATTACAATGAGCAGTTCTTC
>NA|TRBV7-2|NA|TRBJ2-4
CASSQRQIPHIQYF
TGTGCCAGCAGCCAGAGACAGATCCCCCACATTCAGTACTTC
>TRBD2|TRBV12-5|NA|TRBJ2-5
CASGFYAGGGETQYF
TGTGCTAGTGGTTTTTACGCGGGAGGGGGGGAGACCCAGTACTTC
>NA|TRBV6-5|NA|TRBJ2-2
CASSYRPNTGELFF
TGTGCCAGCAGTTATAGGCCCAACACCGGGGAGCTGTTTTTT
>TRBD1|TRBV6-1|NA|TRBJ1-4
CASSERPGQGAGKLFF
TGTGCCAGCAGTGAAAGGCCGGGACAGGGGGCAGGAAAACTGTTTTTT
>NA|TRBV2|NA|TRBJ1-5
CASSGTESNQPQHF
TGTGCCAGCAGTGGGACGGAAAGCAATCAGCCCCAGCATTTT
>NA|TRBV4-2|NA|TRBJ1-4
CASSQPQGRNEKLFF
TGTGCCAGCAGCCAACCACAGGGAAGGAATGAAAAACTGTTTTTT
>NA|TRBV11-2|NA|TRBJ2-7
CASSLERGSAYEQYF
TGTGCCAGCAGCTTAGAACGAGGTAGCGCCTACGAGCAGTACTTC
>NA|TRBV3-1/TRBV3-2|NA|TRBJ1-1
CASSNRDGNTEAFF
TGTGCCAGCAGCAACCGGGACGGAAACACTGAAGCTTTCTTT
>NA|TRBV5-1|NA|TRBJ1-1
CASSLGQSTEAFF
TGCGCCAGCAGCTTGGGTCAATCCACTGAAGCTTTCTTT